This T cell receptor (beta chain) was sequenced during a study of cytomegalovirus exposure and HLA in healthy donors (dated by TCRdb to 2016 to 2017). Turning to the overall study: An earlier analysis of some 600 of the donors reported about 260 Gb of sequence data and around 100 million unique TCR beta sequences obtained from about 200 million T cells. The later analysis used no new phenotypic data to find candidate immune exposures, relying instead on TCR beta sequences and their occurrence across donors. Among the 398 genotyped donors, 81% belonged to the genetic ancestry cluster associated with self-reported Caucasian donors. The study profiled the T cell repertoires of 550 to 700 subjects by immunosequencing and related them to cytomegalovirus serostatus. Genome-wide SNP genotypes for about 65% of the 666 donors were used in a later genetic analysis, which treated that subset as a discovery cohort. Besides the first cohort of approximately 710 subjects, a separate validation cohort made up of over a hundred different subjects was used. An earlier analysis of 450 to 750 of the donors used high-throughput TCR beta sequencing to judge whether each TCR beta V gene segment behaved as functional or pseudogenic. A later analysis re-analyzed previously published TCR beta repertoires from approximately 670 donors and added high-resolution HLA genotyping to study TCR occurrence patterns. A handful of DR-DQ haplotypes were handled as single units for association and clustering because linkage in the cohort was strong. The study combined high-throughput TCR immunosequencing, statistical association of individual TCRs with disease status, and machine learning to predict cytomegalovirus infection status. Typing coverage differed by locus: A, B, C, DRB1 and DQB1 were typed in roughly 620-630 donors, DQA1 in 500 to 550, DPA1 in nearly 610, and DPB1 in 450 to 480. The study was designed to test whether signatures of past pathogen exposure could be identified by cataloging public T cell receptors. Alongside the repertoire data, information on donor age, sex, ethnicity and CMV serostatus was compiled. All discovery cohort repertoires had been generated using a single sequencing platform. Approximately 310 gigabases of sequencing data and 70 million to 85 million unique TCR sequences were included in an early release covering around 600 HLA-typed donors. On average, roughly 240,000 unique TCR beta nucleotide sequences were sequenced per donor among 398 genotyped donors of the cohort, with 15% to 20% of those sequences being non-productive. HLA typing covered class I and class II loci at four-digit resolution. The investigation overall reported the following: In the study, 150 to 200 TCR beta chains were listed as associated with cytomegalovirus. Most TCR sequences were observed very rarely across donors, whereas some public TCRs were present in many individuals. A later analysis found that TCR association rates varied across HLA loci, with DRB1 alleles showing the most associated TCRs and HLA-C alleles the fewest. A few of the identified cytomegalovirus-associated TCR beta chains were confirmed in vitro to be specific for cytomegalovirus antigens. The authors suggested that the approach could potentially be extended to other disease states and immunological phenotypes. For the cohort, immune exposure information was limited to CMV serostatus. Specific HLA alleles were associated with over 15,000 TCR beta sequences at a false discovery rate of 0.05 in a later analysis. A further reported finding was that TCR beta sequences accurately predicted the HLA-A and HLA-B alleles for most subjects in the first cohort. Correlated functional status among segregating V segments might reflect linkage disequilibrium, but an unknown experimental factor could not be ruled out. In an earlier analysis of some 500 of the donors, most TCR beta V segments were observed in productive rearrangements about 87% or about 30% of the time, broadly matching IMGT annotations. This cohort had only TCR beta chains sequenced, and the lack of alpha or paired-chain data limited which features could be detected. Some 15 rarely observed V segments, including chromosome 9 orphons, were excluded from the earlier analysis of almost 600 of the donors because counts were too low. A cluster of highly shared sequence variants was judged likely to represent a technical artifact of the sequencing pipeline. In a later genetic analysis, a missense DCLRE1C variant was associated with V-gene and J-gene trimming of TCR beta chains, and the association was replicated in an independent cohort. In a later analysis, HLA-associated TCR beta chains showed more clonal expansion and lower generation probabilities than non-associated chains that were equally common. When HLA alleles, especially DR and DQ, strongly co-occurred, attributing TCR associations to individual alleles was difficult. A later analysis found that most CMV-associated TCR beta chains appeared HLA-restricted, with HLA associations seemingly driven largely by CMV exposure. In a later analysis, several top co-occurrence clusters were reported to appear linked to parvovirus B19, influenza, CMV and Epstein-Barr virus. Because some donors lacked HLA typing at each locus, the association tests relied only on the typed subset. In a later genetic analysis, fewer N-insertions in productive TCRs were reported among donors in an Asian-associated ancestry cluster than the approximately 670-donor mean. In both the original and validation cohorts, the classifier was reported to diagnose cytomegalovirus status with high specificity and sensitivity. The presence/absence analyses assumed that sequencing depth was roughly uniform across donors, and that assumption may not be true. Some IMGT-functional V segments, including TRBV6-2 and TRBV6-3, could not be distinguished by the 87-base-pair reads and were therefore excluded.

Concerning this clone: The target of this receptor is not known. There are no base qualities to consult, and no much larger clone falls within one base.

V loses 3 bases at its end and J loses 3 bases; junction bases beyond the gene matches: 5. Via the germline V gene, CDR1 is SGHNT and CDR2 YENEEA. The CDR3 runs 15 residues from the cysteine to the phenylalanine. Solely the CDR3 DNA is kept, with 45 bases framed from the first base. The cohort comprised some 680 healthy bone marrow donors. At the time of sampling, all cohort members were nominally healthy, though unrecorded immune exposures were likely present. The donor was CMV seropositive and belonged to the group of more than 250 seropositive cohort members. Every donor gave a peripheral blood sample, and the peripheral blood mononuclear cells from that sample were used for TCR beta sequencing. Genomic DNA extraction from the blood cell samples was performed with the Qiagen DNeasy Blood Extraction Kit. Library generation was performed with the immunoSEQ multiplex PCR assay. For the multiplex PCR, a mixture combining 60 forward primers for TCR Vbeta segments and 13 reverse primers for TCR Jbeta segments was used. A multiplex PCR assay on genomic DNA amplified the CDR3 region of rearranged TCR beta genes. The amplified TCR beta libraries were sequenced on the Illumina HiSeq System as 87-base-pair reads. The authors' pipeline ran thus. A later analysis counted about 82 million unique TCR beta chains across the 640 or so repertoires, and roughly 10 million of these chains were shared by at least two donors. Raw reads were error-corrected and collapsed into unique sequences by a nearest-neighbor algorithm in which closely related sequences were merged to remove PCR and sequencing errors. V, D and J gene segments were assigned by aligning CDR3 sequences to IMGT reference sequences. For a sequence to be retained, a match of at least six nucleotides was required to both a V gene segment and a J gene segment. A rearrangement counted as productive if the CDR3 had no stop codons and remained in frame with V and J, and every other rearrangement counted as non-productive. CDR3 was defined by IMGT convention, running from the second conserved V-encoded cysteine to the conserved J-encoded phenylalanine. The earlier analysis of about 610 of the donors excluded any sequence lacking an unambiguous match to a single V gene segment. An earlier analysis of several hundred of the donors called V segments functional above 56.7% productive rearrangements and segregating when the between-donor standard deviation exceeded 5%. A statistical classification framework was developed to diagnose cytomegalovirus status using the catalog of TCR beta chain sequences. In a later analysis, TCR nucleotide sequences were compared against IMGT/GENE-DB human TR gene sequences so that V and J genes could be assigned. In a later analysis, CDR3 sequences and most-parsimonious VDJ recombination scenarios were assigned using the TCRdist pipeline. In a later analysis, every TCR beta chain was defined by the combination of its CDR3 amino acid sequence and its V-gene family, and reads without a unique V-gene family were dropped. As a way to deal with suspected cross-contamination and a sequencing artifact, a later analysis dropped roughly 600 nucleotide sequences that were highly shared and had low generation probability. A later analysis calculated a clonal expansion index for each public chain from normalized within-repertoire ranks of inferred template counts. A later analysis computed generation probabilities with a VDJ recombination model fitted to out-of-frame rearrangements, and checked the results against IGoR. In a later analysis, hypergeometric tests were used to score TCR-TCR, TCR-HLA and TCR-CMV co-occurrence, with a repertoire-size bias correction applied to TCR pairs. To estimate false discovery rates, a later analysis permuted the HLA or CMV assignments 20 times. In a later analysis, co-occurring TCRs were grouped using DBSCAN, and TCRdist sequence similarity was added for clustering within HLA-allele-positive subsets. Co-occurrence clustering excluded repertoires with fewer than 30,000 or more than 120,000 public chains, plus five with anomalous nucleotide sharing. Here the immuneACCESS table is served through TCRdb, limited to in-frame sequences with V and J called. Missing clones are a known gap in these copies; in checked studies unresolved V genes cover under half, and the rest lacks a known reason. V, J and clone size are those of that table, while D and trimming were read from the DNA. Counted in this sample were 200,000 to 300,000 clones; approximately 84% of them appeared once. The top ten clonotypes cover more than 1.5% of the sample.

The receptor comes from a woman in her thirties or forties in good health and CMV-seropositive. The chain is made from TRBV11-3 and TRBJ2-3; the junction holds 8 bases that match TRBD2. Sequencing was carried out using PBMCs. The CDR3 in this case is CASSFGAGETDTQYF. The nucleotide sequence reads TGTGCCAGCAGCTTCGGAGCGGGAGAAACAGATACGCAGTATTTT.